This TCR beta chain was identified in a study of neurological immune-mediated disorders. Whole-study findings and limits: The repertoires of 18 of 34 multiple sclerosis patients fell into one related-CDR3 cluster (a possible signature) under phylogenetic grouping.

This clonotype was seen a few times. The antigen is not known. Synthesis of cDNA was carried out by template-switch 5'RACE. The reaction used 10-nucleotide random UMIs. A single record per CDR3 protein comes from TCRdb applying MiXCR to the 5' RACE reads. The table has about 55,000 distinct CDR3 sequences, around 4.4% seen once. Losses at the gene ends were 6 bases for V and 2 bases for J; bases not matched to a gene: 10. CDR3 length: 16 amino acids. The chain links TRBV12-3 or TRBV12-4 to TRBJ2-3; 8 positions agree with TRBD2. This sequence originates from a man aged 45-65 years with multiple sclerosis. Sequencing used PBMCs. CDR3 coding DNA: TGTGCCAGCAGCGGGGGGGCGATGAGGTACACAGATACGCAGTATTTT. Translating it yields CASSGGAMRYTDTQYF.